This TCR beta chain was found in a study of CD8+ T cells in alopecia areata. Turning to the study itself: Among treated patients, oral tofacitinib was administered at 5 to 10 mg twice daily. Treatment ran 6 to 18 months, with 6 months of follow-up afterward.

Extracted RNA was reverse transcribed, and the resulting cDNA served as sequencing template. Sequencing was performed with immunoSEQ multiplex PCR; in TCRdb, only in-frame clones are kept and a portion is missing. Seen here are about 220,000 clones, around three fifths observed once, and the top ten hold 1.6%. This CDR3 comprises 15 residues. The germline CDR1 and CDR2 sequences are SGHAT and FQDESV (reference sequence). J gave up 0 bases and V 5 bases, and 2 bases lay outside the gene matches. Treatment defined: oral pan-JAK inhibitor, 5-10 mg twice daily. Regarding the study as a whole: For patients receiving tofacitinib, scalp clonality and expanded CD8+ clones among the top 100 significantly decreased. Mice showed clearer TCR sharing than patients did, a gap that was possibly HLA-related.

On this clone itself: Its antigen is undetermined.

The specimen comprised CD4+ T cells sorted from blood, sampled at week 4, from a patient treated with tofacitinib. The TCR sequence derives from a human donor with alopecia areata. The J gene is TRBJ2-7, the V gene TRBV11-1; TRBD2 aligns across 12 bases. For the CDR3, the DNA is TGTGCCAGCAGCCTACTAGCGGGAGGCTCCTACGAGCAGTACTTC. This sequence encodes CASSLLAGGSYEQYF.